These T cell receptor beta chains were read from a single sample in a study of T cells in Graves' hyperthyroidism and ophthalmopathy. Via MiXCR, TCRdb re-called the multiplex PCR reads, giving one row per CDR3 protein. The sample shows hundreds of thousands of distinct CDR3 sequences, 15% to 19% of them seen only once. Sequencing was performed on blood. These receptors were collected from a woman aged 18 to 35 with Graves' hyperthyroidism. Each CDR3 is given with its conserved first and last residue. The D gene is left open where the match is weak. Clone sizes are given selectively: once, few, many, or a class where the clone is expanded.

cdr3_nt cdr3_aa j_call clone_size d_call v_call
TGTGCCAGCAGCACAGGGCTTGCGGGGAACTACGAGCAGTACTTC CASSTGLAGNYEQYF TRBJ2-7 many - TRBV9
TGTGCCATCAGTGGGGACCTCTCTGGAAACACCATATATTTT CAISGDLSGNTIYF TRBJ1-3 many - TRBV10-3
TGTGCCAGCAGCCAAGTAAGGACAGGTGAAGCTTTCTTT CASSQVRTGEAFF TRBJ1-1 - TRBD1 TRBV3-1
TGCAGTGCTAGAGATAGTGCCAAGGCCTCCTACGAGCAGTACTTC CSARDSAKASYEQYF TRBJ2-7 many - TRBV20-1
TGTGCCAGCACCGGTGGGGACTTCAATGAGCAGTTCTTC CASTGGDFNEQFF TRBJ2-1 - - TRBV9
TGTGCCAGCAGCACTAGCCGGGTTTTATCCTACGAGCAGTACTTC CASSTSRVLSYEQYF TRBJ2-7 many - TRBV11-1
TGTGCCAGTAGTGGGGACAGGGAGGACTACAATGAGCAGTTCTTC CASSGDREDYNEQFF TRBJ2-1 few TRBD1 TRBV19
TGTGCCATCAGCAACAGGGGTGAGCAGTTCTTC CAISNRGEQFF TRBJ2-1 - TRBD1 TRBV10-3
TGTGCCAGTAGTATACGGGGAGTGGAGACCCAGTACTTC CASSIRGVETQYF TRBJ2-5 - - TRBV19
TGTGCCAGCAGGGGGAAAATGGAGACAGGGTATCCGAGGAAACTGTTTTTT CASRGKMETGYPRKLFF TRBJ1-4 - TRBD1 TRBV6-2/TRBV6-3
TGTGCCAGCAGGGTCGACAGGGGCCCGGGATGGCCCCAGCATTTT CASRVDRGPGWPQHF TRBJ1-5 many TRBD1 TRBV28
TGTGCCAGCAGTGGTAGGACTAGTCGGGGCAATGAGCAGTTCTTC CASSGRTSRGNEQFF TRBJ2-1 many TRBD2 TRBV27
TGTGCCAGCAGCTCGTACGCGGGAGATAATGAGCAGTTCTTC CASSSYAGDNEQFF TRBJ2-1 many TRBD2 TRBV11-3
TGTGCCAGTAGCACACCCCGTCTCCAGTACAATGAGCAGTTCTTC CASSTPRLQYNEQFF TRBJ2-1 - - TRBV19
TGTGCCAGCAGTGAACTCGGTAGAACTGAAGCTTTCTTT CASSELGRTEAFF TRBJ1-1 - - TRBV25-1
TGTGCCAGCACCCAGACAAAACTCAAGAACAATGAGCAGTTCTTC CASTQTKLKNNEQFF TRBJ2-1 - - TRBV27
TGTGCCAGCTCACCCCGGGACGGATTGTACCAAGAGACCCAGTACTTC CASSPRDGLYQETQYF TRBJ2-5 - - TRBV18
TGTGCCAGCAGGTTAGGGCCTAAGGGGGCCCAAGAGACCCAGTACTTC CASRLGPKGAQETQYF TRBJ2-5 - TRBD1 TRBV7-9
TGCAGCGTTGGGGGGACAGGGAGGTACAATGAGCAGTTCTTC CSVGGTGRYNEQFF TRBJ2-1 few TRBD1 TRBV29-1
TGTGCCCAATTACCTGTCCGTTACACTGAAGCTTTCTTT CAQLPVRYTEAFF TRBJ1-1 - - TRBV19
TGTGCCACCAGCAGAGGTATAGGGGGGGCCTATGGCTACACCTTC CATSRGIGGAYGYTF TRBJ1-2 few - TRBV15
TGTGCCAGCTCACCAGTACCTAACCCCCAAGAGACCCAGTACTTC CASSPVPNPQETQYF TRBJ2-5 - - TRBV18
TGTGCCAGCGCGTCAAGCGAGCAGTACTTC CASASSEQYF TRBJ2-7 - - TRBV7-9